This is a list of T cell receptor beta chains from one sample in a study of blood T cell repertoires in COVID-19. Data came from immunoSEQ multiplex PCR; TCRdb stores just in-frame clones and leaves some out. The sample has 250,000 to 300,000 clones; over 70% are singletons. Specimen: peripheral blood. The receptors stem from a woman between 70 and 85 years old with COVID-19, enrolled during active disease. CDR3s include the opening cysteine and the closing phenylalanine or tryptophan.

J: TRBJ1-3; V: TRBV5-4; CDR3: CASSQPTGGTNTIYF
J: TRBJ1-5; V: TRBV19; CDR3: CASKDRGLSNQPQHF
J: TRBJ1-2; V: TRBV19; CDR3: CASSIRPSGQGGYYGYTF
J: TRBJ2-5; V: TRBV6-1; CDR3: CASSENTGGETQYF
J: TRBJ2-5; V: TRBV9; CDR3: CASSVGLLETQYF
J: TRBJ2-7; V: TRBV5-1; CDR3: CASSLRTGGYEQYF
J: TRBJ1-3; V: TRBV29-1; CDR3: CSVEWQGNTIYF
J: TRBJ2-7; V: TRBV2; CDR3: CASLFSGSTYEQYF
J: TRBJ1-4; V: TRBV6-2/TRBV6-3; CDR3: CASSYDGATNEKLFF
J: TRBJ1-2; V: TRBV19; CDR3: CASSGQGAVGYTF
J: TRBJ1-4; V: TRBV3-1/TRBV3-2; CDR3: CASSQDIGQGNEKLFF
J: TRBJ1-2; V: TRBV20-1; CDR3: CSASVQTERGYTF
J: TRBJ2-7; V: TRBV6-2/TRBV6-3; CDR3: CASSRGTSGTYEQYF
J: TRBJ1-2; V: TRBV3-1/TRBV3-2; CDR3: CASSQGEQGYTF
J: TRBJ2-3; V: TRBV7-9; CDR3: CASSRVAGYTDTQYF
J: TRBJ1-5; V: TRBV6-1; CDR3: CASSERPGGPNQPQHF
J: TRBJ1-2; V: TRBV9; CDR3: CASSVAQLGGHYGYTF
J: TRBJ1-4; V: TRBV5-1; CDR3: CASRRDGTGRQEKLFF
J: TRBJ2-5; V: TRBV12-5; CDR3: CASGTDRGVRETQYF
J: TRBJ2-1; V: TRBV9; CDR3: CASSVDAGAPYNEQFF
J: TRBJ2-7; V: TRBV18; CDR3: CASSPLATYEQYF
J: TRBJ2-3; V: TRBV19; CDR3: CATRGRGRGDTQYF
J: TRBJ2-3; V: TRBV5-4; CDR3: CASSYTGRADTQYF
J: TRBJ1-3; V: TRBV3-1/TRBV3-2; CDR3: CASSQKGVPSGNTIYF
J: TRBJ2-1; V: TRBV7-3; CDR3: CASSLTGLAGGNEQFF
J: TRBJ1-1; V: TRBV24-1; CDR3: CATQAALNTEAFF
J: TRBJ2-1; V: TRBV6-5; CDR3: CASSYSNRVQDEQFF
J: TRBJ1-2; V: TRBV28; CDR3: CASTIPHRAVGYTF
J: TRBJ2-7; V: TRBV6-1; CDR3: CASSERRGGTSSYEQYF
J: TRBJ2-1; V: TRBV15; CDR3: CATSRYIGLGTSGGGKQFF
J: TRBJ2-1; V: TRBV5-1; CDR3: CASSPGTSGRNEQFF
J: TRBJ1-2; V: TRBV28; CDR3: CASSQGRHYGYTF
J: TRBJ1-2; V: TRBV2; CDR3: CASITFSGFGGYTF
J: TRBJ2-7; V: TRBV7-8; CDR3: CASSKHRVDEQYF
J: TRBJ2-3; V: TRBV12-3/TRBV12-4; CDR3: CASSASGADTQYF
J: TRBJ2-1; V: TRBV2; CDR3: CASRTPPLNEQFF
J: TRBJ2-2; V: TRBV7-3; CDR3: CASALKRGGELFF